The clone carrying this T cell receptor beta chain was seen repeatedly, ten times or more. Its target is unknown. The read ends 3 residues before the CDR3 terminus; that terminus is restored from the germline J gene. This entry comes from a study of T cell clonality in common variable immunodeficiency. Study-level results: In common variable immunodeficiency, TCR beta chains reportedly carried fewer deletions and N-nucleotide insertions.

Sequenced by immunoSEQ multiplex PCR; TCRdb stores in-frame clones only, minus some. The repertoire yields 15,000 to 25,000 clones, none seen only once; the top ten contain 20% to 25%. With 1 base removed from V and 0 bases from J, the gap between germline ends came to 25 bases. This CDR3 has 20 amino acids. In germline, CDR1 is DFQATT, CDR2 SNEGSKA (reference sequence). The receptor comes from a human donor with common variable immunodeficiency. The sequencing input was peripheral blood mononuclear cells. J is TRBJ2-1 and V is TRBV20-1; a weak D match, TRBD1 (5 bases). The CDR3 bases that were read are TGCAGTGCTAGAGCTTTTATGCTGGGGCAAGGGCTCAACTCCTACAATGAG. Translated: CSARAFMLGQGLNSYNE. The CDR3 in full is CSARAFMLGQGLNSYNEQFF.